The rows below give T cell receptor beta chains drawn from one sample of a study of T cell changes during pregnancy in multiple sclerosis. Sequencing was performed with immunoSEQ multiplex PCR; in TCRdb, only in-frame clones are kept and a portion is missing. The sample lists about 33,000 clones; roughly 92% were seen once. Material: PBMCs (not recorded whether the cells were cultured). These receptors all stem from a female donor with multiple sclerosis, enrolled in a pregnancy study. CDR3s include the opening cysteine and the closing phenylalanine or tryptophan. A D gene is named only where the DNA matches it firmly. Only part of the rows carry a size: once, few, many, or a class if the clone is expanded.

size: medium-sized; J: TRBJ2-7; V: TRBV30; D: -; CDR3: CAWRVSGLLPGEQYF; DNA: TGTGCCTGGAGGGTTTCGGGCCTTCTACCGGGGGAGCAGTACTTC
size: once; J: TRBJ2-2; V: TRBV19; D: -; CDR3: CASSITTDTGELFF; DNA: TGTGCCAGTAGTATAACGACAGACACCGGGGAGCTGTTTTTT
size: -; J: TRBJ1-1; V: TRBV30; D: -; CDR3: CAWIRAVLHTEAFF; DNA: TGTGCCTGGATAAGGGCTGTCTTGCACACTGAAGCTTTCTTT
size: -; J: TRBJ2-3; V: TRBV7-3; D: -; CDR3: CASAGKGPTDTQYF; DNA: TGTGCCAGTGCAGGGAAGGGGCCCACAGATACGCAGTATTTT
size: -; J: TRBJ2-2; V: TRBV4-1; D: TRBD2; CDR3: CASGGAASGRAGELFF; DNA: TGCGCCAGCGGGGGGGCGGCTAGCGGGAGGGCCGGGGAGCTGTTTTTT
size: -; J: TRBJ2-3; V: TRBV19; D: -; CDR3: CASSPGLLTDTQYF; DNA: TGTGCCAGTAGCCCGGGACTGCTTACAGATACGCAGTATTTT
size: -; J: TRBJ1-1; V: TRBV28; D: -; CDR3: CASSFTAGRGGNTEAFF; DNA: TGTGCCAGCAGTTTCACCGCCGGGCGGGGAGGGAACACTGAAGCTTTCTTT
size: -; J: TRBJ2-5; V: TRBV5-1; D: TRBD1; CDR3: CASSLGGDRGRETQYF; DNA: TGCGCCAGCAGCTTGGGAGGGGACAGGGGACGGGAGACCCAGTACTTC
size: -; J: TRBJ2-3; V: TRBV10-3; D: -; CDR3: CAISESVSSGTDTQYF; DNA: TGTGCCATCAGTGAGTCAGTTTCAAGCGGCACAGATACGCAGTATTTT
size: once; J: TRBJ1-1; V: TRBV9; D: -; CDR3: CASSVGGPQAEAFF; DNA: TGTGCCAGCAGCGTAGGCGGGCCACAGGCTGAAGCTTTCTTT
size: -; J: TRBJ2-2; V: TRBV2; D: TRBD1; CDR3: CASRGTGNTGELFF; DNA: TGTGCCAGCAGGGGGACAGGGAACACCGGGGAGCTGTTTTTT
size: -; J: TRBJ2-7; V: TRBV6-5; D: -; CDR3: CATRLDSPYEQYF; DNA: TGTGCCACCCGACTGGACAGTCCCTACGAGCAGTACTTC
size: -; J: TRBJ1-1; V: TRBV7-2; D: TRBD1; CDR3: CASSPPGTVNTEAFF; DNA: TGTGCCAGCAGCCCCCCCGGGACAGTGAACACTGAAGCTTTCTTT
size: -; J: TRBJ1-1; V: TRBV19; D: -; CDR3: CARGQIHTEAFF; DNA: TGTGCCAGGGGACAAATTCACACTGAAGCTTTCTTT
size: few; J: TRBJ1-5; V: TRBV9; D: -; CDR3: CASSGPDRNQPQHF; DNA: TGTGCCAGCAGCGGCCCGGACAGAAATCAGCCCCAGCATTTT
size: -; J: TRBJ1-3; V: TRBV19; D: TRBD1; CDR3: CASGRDSGGNTIYF; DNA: TGTGCCAGTGGCCGGGACAGTGGTGGAAACACCATATATTTT
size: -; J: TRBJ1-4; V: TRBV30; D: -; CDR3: CACAGAGNEKLFF; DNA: TGTGCCTGTGCAGGGGCGGGTAATGAAAAACTGTTTTTT
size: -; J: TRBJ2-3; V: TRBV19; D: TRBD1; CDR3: CATAGQGVDTQYF; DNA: TGTGCCACCGCCGGACAGGGGGTAGATACGCAGTATTTT
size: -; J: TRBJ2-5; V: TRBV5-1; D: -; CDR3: CASSLPGEVKETQYF; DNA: TGCGCCAGCAGCTTGCCGGGAGAGGTGAAGGAGACCCAGTACTTC
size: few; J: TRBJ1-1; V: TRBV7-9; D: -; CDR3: CASSLVIGSTEAFF; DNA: TGTGCCAGCAGCTTAGTGATTGGGAGCACTGAAGCTTTCTTT
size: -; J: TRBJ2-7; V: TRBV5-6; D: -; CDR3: CASSLRDGALTYEQYF; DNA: TGTGCCAGCAGCTTGCGTGACGGGGCCCTCACCTACGAGCAGTACTTC
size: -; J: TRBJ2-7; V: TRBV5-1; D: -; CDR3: CASSFYDYEQYF; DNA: TGCGCCAGCAGCTTCTATGACTACGAGCAGTACTTC
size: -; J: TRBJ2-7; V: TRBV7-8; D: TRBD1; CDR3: CASSSGQVAYEQYF; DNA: TGTGCCAGCAGCTCGGGACAGGTGGCCTACGAGCAGTACTTC
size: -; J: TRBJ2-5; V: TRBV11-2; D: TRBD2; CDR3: CASSLGGWTRQETQYF; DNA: TGTGCCAGCAGCTTAGGGGGATGGACTAGACAAGAGACCCAGTACTTC
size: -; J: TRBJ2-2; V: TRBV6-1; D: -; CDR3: CASSEWGVPGELFF; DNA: TGTGCCAGCAGTGAATGGGGTGTCCCCGGGGAGCTGTTTTTT
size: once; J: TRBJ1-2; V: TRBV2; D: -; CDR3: CASSLPTGNYGYTF; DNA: TGTGCCAGCAGTCTACCGACAGGCAACTATGGCTACACCTTC
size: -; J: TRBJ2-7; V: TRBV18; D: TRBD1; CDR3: CASAPLQGAYYEQYF; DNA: TGTGCCAGCGCACCATTACAGGGGGCCTACTACGAGCAGTACTTC
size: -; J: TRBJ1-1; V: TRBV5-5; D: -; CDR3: CASSRTSLNTEAFF; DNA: TGTGCCAGCAGCCGGACAAGCCTGAACACTGAAGCTTTCTTT
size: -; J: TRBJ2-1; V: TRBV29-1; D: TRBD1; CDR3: CSVRTGREAYNEQFF; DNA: TGCAGCGTCCGGACAGGACGCGAGGCCTACAATGAGCAGTTCTTC
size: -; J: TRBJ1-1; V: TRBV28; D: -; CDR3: CASNGPLGTEAFF; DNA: TGTGCCAGCAACGGGCCTCTCGGGACTGAAGCTTTCTTT
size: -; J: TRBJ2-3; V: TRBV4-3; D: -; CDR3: CASSQDSWGGSTDTQYF; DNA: TGCGCCAGCAGCCAAGATTCGTGGGGTGGCAGCACAGATACGCAGTATTTT
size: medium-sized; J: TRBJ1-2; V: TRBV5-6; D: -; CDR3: CASSLEGVSNEGYTF; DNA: TGTGCCAGCAGCTTGGAGGGAGTCAGCAATGAGGGCTACACCTTC
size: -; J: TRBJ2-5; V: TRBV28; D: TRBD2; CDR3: CASSLSTSGSETQYF; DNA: TGTGCCAGCAGTTTATCGACTAGCGGGAGTGAGACCCAGTACTTC
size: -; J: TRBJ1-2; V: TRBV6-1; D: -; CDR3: CASSESGFAYGYTF; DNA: TGTGCCAGCAGTGAATCCGGGTTCGCCTATGGCTACACCTTC
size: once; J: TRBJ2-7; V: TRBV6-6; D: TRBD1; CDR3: CASSYSDRGEQYF; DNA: TGTGCCAGCAGTTACTCCGACAGGGGCGAGCAGTACTTC